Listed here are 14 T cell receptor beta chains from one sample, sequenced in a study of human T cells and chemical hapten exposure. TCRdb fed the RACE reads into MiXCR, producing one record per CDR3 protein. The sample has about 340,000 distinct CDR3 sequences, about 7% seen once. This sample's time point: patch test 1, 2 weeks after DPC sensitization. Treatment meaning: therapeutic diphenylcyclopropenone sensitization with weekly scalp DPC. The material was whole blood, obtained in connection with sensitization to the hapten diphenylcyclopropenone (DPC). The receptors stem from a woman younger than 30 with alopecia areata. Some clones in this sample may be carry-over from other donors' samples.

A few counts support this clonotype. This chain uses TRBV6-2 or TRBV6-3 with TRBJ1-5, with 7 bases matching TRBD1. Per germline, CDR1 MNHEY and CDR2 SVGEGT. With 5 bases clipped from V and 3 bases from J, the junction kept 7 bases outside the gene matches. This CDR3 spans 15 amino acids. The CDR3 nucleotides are TGTGCCAGCAGTGAACTGACAGGGTTCAATCAGCCCCAGCATTTT. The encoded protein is CASSELTGFNQPQHF.

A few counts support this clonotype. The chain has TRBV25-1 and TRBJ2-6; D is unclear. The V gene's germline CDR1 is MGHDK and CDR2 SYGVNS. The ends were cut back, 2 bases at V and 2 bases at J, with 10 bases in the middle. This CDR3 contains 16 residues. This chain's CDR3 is CASSEIKGTGANVLTF. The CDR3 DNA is TGTGCCAGCAGTGAAATTAAGGGCACTGGGGCCAACGTCCTGACTTTC.

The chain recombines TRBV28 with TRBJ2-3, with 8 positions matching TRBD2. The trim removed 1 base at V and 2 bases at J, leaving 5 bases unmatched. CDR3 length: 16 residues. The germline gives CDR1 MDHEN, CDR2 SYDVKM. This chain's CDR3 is CASSLLGGGFTDTQYF. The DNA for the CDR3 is TGTGCCAGCAGTTTATTGGGCGGGGGGTTCACAGATACGCAGTATTTT.

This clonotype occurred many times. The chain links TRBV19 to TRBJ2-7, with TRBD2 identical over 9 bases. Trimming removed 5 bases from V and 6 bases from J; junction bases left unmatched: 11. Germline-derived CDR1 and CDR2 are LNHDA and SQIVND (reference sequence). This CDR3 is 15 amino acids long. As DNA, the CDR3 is TGTGCCAGTAGTCCCGCCGGACTAGCGAGCGCCGAGCAGTACTTC. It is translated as CASSPAGLASAEQYF. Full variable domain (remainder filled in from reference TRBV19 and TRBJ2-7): DGGITQSPKYLFRKEGQNVTLSCEQNLNHDAMYWYRQDPGQGLRLIYYSQIVNDFQKGDIAEGYSVSREKKESFPLTVTSAQKNPTAFYLCASSPAGLASAEQYFGPGTRLTVT.

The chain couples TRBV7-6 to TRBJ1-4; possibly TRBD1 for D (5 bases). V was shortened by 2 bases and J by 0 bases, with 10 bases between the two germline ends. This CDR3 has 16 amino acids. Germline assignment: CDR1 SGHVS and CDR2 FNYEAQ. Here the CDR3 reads CASSLTGSSTNEKLFF. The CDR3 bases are TGTGCCAGCAGCTTAACAGGCTCCTCAACTAATGAAAAACTGTTTTTT.

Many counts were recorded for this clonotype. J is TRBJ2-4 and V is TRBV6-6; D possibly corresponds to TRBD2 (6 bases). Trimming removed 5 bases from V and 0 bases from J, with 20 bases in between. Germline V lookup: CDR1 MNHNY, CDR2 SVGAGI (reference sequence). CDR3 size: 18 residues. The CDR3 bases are TGTGCCAGCAGTACCCCTGTAGGAGGGAGGAGAGCCAAAAACATTCAGTACTTC. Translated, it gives CASSTPVGGRRAKNIQYF.

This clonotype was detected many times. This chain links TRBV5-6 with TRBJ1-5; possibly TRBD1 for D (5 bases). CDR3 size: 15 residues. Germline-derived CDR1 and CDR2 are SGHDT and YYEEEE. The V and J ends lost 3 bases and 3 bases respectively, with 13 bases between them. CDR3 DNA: TGTGCCAGCAGCTCGCGGGACCAGTCCAATCAGCCCCAGCATTTT. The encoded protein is CASSSRDQSNQPQHF. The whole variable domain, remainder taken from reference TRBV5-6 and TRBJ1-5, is DAGVTQSPTHLIKTRGQQVTLRCSPKSGHDTVSWYQQALGQGPQFIFQYYEEEERQRGNFPDRFSGHQFPNYSSELNVNALLLGDSALYLCASSSRDQSNQPQHFGDGTRLSIL.

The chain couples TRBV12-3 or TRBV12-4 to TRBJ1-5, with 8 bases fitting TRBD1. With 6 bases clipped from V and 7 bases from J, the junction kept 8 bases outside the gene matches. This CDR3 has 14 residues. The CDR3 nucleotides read TGTGCCAGCAGACCAGGACAGGGCGGACAGCCCCAGCATTTT. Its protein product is CASRPGQGGQPQHF.

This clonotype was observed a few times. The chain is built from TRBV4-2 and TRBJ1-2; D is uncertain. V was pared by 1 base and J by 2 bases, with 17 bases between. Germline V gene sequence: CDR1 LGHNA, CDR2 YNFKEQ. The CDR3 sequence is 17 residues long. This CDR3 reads CASSQGLTKAENYGYTF. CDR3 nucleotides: TGTGCCAGCAGCCAAGGACTTACAAAGGCGGAGAACTATGGCTACACCTTC.

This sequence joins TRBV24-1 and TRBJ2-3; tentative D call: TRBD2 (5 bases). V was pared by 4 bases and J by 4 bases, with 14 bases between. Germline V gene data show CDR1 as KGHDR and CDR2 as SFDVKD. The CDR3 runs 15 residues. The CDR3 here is CATSDYTEESDTQYF. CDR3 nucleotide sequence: TGTGCCACCAGTGACTACACGGAGGAGTCAGATACGCAGTATTTT.

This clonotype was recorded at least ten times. CDR3 sequence reads: CASRLWRQGIGYGYTF. The CDR3 DNA follows: TGTGCCAGCAGATTGTGGAGACAGGGGATAGGCTATGGCTACACCTTC. The chain joins TRBV5-6 to TRBJ1-2; TRBD1 aligns across 8 bases. The germline V gene has CDR1 SGHDT and CDR2 YYEEEE. The ends lost 5 bases at V and 4 bases at J; junction bases unmatched: 13. The CDR3 length is 16 residues. Supplemented by reference TRBV5-6 and TRBJ1-2, the full variable domain reads DAGVTQSPTHLIKTRGQQVTLRCSPKSGHDTVSWYQQALGQGPQFIFQYYEEEERQRGNFPDRFSGHQFPNYSSELNVNALLLGDSALYLCASRLWRQGIGYGYTFGSGTRLTVV.

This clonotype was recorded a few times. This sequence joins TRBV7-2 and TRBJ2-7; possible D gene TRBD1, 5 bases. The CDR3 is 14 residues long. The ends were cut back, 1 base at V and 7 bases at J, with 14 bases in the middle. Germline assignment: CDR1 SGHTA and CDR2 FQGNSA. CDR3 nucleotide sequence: TGTGCCAGCAGCTTAGGGGGCAGGTCCGGAGAGCAGTACTTC. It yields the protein CASSLGGRSGEQYF.

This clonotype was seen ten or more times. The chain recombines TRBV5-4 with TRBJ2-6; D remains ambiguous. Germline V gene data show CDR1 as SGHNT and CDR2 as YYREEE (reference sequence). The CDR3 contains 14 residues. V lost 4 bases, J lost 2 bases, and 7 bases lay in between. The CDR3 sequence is CASSEHAGANVLTF. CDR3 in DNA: TGTGCCAGCAGCGAACACGCTGGGGCCAACGTCCTGACTTTC.

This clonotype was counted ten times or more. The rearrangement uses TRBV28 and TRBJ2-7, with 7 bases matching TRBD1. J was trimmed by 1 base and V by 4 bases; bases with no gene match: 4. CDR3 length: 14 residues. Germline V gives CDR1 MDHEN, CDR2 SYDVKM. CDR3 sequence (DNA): TGTGCCAGCAGTTATTACAGGGGATCCTACGAGCAGTACTTC. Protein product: CASSYYRGSYEQYF.